This T cell receptor beta chain emerged from a study of blood T cell repertoires in COVID-19. Study background: Acute and convalescent COVID-19 specimens originated in the United States, Italy and Spain. The analysed material was cDNA or gDNA that came from T cells, B-cell-depleted T cells, or PBMCs.

Original processing methods: The authors estimated nucleated cell counts from reference gene primer amplification. The protocol was immunoSEQ multiplex PCR, while the TCRdb copy is restricted to in-frame clones and leaves out a portion. Clone size and V and J calls were adopted from that table, with D and trimming inferred from the DNA. The sample consists of around 280,000 clones, approximately 83% of them appearing once. In germline, CDR1 is LNHNV, CDR2 YYDKDF (reference sequence). Losses at the gene ends were 0 bases for V and 1 base for J; bases not matched to a gene: 2. This CDR3 has 15 amino acids.

The chain carries TRBV15 and TRBJ2-5; 7 positions match TRBD1. Sequencing was done on a sample of peripheral blood. The receptor was isolated from a woman in her twenties or thirties who had recovered from COVID-19. The CDR3 region has the DNA TGTGCCACCAGCAGAGAGGACAGGTCCCAAGAGACCCAGTACTTC. Its protein product is CATSREDRSQETQYF.